Below, one T cell receptor beta chain is given with its context. Its antigen remains unknown. The sample belongs to a study of beta chain features in type 1 diabetes. Overall study context: The study examined 107,917,701 sorted cells across all samples.

cDNA synthesis used the whole RNA isolate, giving expressed TCRB sequences. TCRdb's table, derived via immunoSEQ multiplex PCR, lists solely in-frame clones and lacks some. This table has roughly 350,000 clones, approximately 10% appearing once. Study observations and caveats: A closer apparent resemblance between naive, central memory and Treg TCRB repertoires was seen in patients than in healthy donors.

Purity exceeding 95% was reached by all sorted populations. Germline CDR1 is SGHVS and CDR2 is FNYEAQ. The J segment lost 6 bases and the V segment lost 0 bases, leaving 11 bases of the junction unmatched. The CDR3 spans 18 residues. The material sequenced was naive CD4+ T cells from blood. The clonotype comes from a woman aged 25 to 45 in good health. The chain joins TRBV7-6 to TRBJ2-1, with 10 bases that match TRBD2. Here the CDR3 DNA reads TGTGCCAGCAGCTTAGCGCTGGCTAGCGGGAGTATCCGCAATGAGCAGTTCTTC. Its protein product is CASSLALASGSIRNEQFF.